The 11 T cell receptor beta chains given below trace back to one sample, sequenced in a study of response to subunit inactivated influenza vaccine. TCRdb independently ran MiXCR on the RT-PCR reads; one entry per CDR3 protein. The sample lists hundreds of thousands of distinct CDR3 sequences; approximately 14% were seen once. This specimen was PBMCs from blood, taken 14 to 15 days before vaccination. Source of these receptors: a man over 45 who received an inactivated influenza vaccine.

The CDR3, as DNA: TGTGCCACCAGCCCAAACCTCGGGACGATCGGCAATGAGCAGTTCTTC. This encodes CATSPNLGTIGNEQFF. This chain joins TRBV15 and TRBJ2-1, with D perhaps matching TRBD1 or TRBD2 (5 bases each). The V gene lost 5 bases and the J gene lost 6 bases, with 20 bases spanning the gap. This CDR3 comprises 16 residues. Germline loops: CDR1 LNHNV, CDR2 YYDKDF (reference sequence).

Worth noting for this clonotype: A clone one base away is much larger, so this may be a read error. The chain employs TRBV7-2 and TRBJ2-5, with TRBD1 matching 9 bases. Per the germline V gene, CDR1 is SGHTA and CDR2 is FQGNSA. The CDR3 runs 15 residues. The ends lost 8 bases at V and 5 bases at J; junction bases unmatched: 12. The CDR3 reads CASGTQQGAHETQYF. The CDR3 DNA is TGTGCCAGCGGCACCCAACAGGGGGCGCATGAGACCCAGTACTTC.

V gene TRBV6-1 combines with J gene TRBJ1-1; D is uncertain. V shed 8 bases and J shed 0 bases, with 16 bases lying between them. The CDR3 totals 15 residues. Germline values: CDR1 MNHNS, CDR2 SASEGT. CDR3 in amino acids: CASSRSGAMNTEAFF. Written as DNA, the CDR3 is TGTGCCAGCTCACGTTCAGGAGCCATGAACACTGAAGCTTTCTTT.

This clonotype was picked up a small number of times. J is TRBJ2-2 and V is TRBV20-1; the D is unclear. With 5 bases removed from V and 3 bases from J, the gap between germline ends came to 4 bases. Germline CDR1 DFQATT, CDR2 SNEGSKA (reference sequence). The CDR3 is 11 amino acids. The CDR3 loop is CSAVYTGELFF. The DNA of the CDR3 is TGCAGTGCTGTTTACACCGGGGAGCTGTTTTTT.

This chain joins TRBV4-2 and TRBJ1-4; the D is unclear. Germline V gene data show CDR1 as LGHNA and CDR2 as YNFKEQ. Trimming pared 0 bases from V and 11 bases from J, leaving 19 bases between. CDR3 length equals 16 residues. The chain's CDR3 is CASSQDTAANLGKLFF. For the CDR3, the DNA is TGTGCCAGCAGCCAAGATACGGCGGCCAACCTCGGGAAACTGTTTTTT.

V and J are TRBV4-2 and TRBJ1-5; D remains ambiguous. The CDR3 runs to 17 residues. The germline V gene encodes CDR1 LGHNA and CDR2 YNFKEQ. V shed 1 base and J shed 2 bases, with 15 bases lying between them. This CDR3 reads CASSQVRVAVGNQPQHF. CDR3 sequence (DNA): TGTGCCAGCAGCCAAGTCCGGGTGGCAGTTGGCAATCAGCCCCAGCATTTT.

This rearrangement joins TRBV29-1 to TRBJ2-3; no firm D call. Germline V gives CDR1 SQVTM, CDR2 ANQGSEA. There are 13 residues in the CDR3. V dropped 6 bases and J dropped 4 bases, with 14 bases sitting between them. CDR3 sequence (DNA): TGCAGCGTGACGGACGGCTGGTCAGATACGCAGTATTTT. This gives the protein CSVTDGWSDTQYF.

This clonotype was found a few times. This chain joins TRBV18 and TRBJ2-3; D unclear. Germline V gives CDR1 KGHSH, CDR2 LQKENI. CDR3 size: 15 residues. V was pared by 2 bases and J by 2 bases, with 11 bases between. This CDR3 is CASSPTHGSTDTQYF. The CDR3 DNA sequence: TGTGCCAGCTCACCAACTCACGGATCCACAGATACGCAGTATTTT.

This clonotype was recorded at least ten times. The chain has TRBV7-9 and TRBJ2-5; 7 bases are a match to TRBD2. Germline V CDR1 and CDR2: SEHNR, FQNEAQ (reference sequence). This CDR3 is built from 15 residues. The V and J ends lost 4 bases and 7 bases, in that order; junction bases with no gene match: 12. CDR3 sequence: CASSSPEPGRGTQYF. In DNA, the CDR3 is TGTGCCAGCAGCTCCCCGGAGCCAGGGAGGGGGACCCAGTACTTC.

This clonotype occurred a few times. The chain links TRBV20-1 to TRBJ2-3; D is perhaps TRBD1 or TRBD2 (5 bases each). The length of the CDR3 is 12 residues. V lost 6 bases to trimming and J lost 6 bases, with 13 bases between them. CDR1 and CDR2 from the germline V gene are DFQATT and SNEGSKA (reference sequence). The DNA of the CDR3 is TGCAGTGCCAGTCAGGGACCCGATACGCAGTATTTT. Its protein is CSASQGPDTQYF.

V usage is TRBV12-3 or TRBV12-4 and J usage is TRBJ2-6, with no clear D. The V and J ends lost 3 bases and 3 bases respectively, with 15 bases between them. The CDR3 is 17 amino acids. The CDR3 nucleotides read TGTGCCAGCAGTTTCGATACCCGATTATATGGGGCCAACGTCCTGACTTTC. It encodes CASSFDTRLYGANVLTF.